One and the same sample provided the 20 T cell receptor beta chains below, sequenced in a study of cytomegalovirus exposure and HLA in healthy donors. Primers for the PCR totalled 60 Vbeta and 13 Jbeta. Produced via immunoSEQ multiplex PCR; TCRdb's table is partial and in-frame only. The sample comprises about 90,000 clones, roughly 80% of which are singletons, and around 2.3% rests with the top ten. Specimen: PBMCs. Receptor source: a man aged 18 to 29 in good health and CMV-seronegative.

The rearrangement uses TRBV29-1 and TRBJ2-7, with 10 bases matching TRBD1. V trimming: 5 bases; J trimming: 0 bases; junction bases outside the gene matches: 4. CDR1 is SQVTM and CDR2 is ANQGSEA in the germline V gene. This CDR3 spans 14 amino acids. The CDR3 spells CSVMGQGISYEQYF. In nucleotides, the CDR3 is TGCAGCGTTATGGGACAGGGGATCTCCTACGAGCAGTACTTC.

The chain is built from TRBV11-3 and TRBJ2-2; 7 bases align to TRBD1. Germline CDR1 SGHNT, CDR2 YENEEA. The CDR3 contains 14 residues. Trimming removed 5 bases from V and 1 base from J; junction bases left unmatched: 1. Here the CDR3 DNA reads TGTGCCAGCAGCCGGACAGGGAACACCGGGGAGCTGTTTTTT. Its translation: CASSRTGNTGELFF. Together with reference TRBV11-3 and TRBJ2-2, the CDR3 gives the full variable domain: EAGVVQSPRYKIIEKKQPVAFWCNPISGHNTLYWYLQNLGQGPELLIRYENEEAVDDSQLPKDRFSAERLKGVDSTLKIQPAELGDSAVYLCASSRTGNTGELFFGEGSRLTVL.

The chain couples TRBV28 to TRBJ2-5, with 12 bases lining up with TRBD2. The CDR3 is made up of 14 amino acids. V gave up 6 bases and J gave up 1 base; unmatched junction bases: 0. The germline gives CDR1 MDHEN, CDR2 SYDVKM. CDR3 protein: CASRTSGSQETQYF. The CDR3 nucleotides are TGTGCCAGCAGGACTAGCGGGAGCCAAGAGACCCAGTACTTC.

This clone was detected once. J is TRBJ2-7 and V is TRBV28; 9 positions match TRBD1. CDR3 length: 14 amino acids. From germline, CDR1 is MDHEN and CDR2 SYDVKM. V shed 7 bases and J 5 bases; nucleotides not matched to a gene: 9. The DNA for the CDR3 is TGTGCCAGCATCCCGGGACAGGGACCGAACGAGCAGTACTTC. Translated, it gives CASIPGQGPNEQYF.

Written as DNA, the CDR3 is TGTGCCTGGAGTACCTCGGGACAGGGGTTGACAGATACGCAGTATTTT. Residues: CAWSTSGQGLTDTQYF. The chain has TRBV30 and TRBJ2-3; TRBD1 matches 10 bases. V shed 2 bases and J 3 bases; nucleotides not matched to a gene: 8. The CDR3 loop spans 16 amino acids. Germline loops: CDR1 GTSNPN, CDR2 SVGIG (reference sequence).

The CDR3 region has the DNA TGCGCCAGCAGCCACGGACTAGCGGGCGTCTCCTACGAGCAGTACTTC. Residues: CASSHGLAGVSYEQYF. The rearrangement uses TRBV5-1 and TRBJ2-7; 11 nucleotides line up with TRBD2. Per the germline V gene, CDR1 is SGHRS and CDR2 is YFSETQ. This CDR3 is 16 amino acids long. V was pared by 4 bases and J by 0 bases, with 6 bases of the junction left unmatched.

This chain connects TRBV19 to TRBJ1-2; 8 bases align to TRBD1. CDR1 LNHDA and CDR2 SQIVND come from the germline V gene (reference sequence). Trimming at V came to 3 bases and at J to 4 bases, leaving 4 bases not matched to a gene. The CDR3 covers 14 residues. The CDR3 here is CASSMQGATYGYTF. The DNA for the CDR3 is TGTGCCAGTAGTATGCAGGGGGCGACCTATGGCTACACCTTC.

The CDR3 sequence is CASSTPGTGGNYGYTF. CDR3 in DNA: TGTGCCAGCAGCACGCCCGGGACAGGGGGCAACTATGGCTACACCTTC. The chain couples TRBV5-4 to TRBJ1-2, with TRBD1 matching over 12 bases. CDR1 is SGHNT and CDR2 is YYREEE in the germline V gene (reference sequence). The CDR3 sequence is 16 residues long. Trimming cost V 4 bases and J 2 bases; bases outside gene matches: 6.

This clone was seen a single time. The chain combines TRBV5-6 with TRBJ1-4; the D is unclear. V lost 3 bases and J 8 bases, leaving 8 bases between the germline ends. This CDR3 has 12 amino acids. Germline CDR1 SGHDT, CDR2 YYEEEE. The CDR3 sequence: CASSSQVEKLFF. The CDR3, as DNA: TGTGCCAGCAGCTCCCAGGTAGAAAAACTGTTTTTT.

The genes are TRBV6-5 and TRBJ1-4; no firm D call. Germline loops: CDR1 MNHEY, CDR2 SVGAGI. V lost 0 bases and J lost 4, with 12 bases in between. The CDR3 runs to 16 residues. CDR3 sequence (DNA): TGTGCCAGCAGTTACTCGACTAGGAAGATTAATGAAAAACTGTTTTTT. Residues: CASSYSTRKINEKLFF.

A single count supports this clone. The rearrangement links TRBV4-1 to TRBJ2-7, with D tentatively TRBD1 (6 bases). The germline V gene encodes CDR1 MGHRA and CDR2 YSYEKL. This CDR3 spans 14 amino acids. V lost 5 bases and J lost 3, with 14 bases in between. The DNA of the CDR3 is TGCGCCAGCAGCTCAGGGGCCATAAGCTACGAGCAGTACTTC. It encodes CASSSGAISYEQYF.

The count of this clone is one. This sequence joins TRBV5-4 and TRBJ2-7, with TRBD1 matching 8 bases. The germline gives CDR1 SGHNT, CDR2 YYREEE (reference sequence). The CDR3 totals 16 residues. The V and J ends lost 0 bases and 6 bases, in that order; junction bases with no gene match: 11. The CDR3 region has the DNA TGTGCCAGCAGCTTGGCCGGGACAGGTGGTGTTGGCGAGCAGTACTTC. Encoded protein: CASSLAGTGGVGEQYF.

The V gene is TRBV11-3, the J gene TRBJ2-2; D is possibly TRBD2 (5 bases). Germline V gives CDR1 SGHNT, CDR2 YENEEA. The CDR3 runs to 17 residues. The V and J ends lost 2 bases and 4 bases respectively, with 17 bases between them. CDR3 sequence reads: CASSLRGSVEPTGELFF. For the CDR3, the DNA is TGTGCCAGCAGCTTAAGAGGGTCCGTAGAACCCACCGGGGAGCTGTTTTTT.

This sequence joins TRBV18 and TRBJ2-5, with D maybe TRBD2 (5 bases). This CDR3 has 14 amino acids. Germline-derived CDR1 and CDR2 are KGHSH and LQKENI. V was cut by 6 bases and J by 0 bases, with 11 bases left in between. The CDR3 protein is CASSYTGYQETQYF. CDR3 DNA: TGTGCCAGCTCTTATACGGGGTACCAAGAGACCCAGTACTTC.

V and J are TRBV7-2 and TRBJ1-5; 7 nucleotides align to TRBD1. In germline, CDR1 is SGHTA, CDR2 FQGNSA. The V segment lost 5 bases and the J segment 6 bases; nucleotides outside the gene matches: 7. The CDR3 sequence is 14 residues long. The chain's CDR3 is CASSVRGRFQPQHF. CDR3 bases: TGTGCCAGCAGCGTCAGGGGGAGGTTTCAGCCCCAGCATTTT.

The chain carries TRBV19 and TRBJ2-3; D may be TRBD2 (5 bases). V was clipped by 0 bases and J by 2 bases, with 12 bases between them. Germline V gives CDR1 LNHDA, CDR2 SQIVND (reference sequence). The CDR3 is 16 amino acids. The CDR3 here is CASSIEVSGATDTQYF. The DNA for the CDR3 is TGTGCCAGTAGTATAGAAGTGAGCGGAGCCACAGATACGCAGTATTTT.

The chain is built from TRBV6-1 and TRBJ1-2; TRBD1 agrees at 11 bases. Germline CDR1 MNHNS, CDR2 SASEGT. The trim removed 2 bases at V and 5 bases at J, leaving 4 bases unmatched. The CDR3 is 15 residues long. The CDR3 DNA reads TGTGCCAGCAGTGAATTGGGACAGGGGGGATATGGCTACACCTTC. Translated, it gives CASSELGQGGYGYTF.

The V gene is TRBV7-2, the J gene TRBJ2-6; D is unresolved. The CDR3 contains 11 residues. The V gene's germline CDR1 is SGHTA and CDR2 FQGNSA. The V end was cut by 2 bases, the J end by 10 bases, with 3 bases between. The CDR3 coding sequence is TGTGCCAGCAGCTTACGGAACGTCCTGACTTTC. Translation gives CASSLRNVLTF.

CDR3 coding DNA: TGTGCCAGCAGCCCGGACAGGTCTAATGAAAAACTGTTTTTT. Amino acids: CASSPDRSNEKLFF. This chain connects TRBV6-5 to TRBJ1-4; 7 bases map to TRBD1. Unmatched junction bases numbered 4, after V lost 6 bases and J lost 3 bases. The CDR3 loop spans 14 amino acids. In germline, CDR1 is MNHEY, CDR2 SVGAGI.

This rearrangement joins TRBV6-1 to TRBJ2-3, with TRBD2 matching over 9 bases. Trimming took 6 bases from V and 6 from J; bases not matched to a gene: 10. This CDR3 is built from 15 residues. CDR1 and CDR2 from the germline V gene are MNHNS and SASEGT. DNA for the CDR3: TGTGCCAGCAGCAAGGAAGGGACTAGCTGGGATACGCAGTATTTT. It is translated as CASSKEGTSWDTQYF.